Detailed here is one T cell receptor beta chain. The data were taken from a study of blood T cell repertoires in COVID-19. The CDR3 is 14 amino acids. In germline, CDR1 is LGHDT, CDR2 YNNKEL (reference sequence). Trimming cost V 2 bases and J 8 bases, with 15 bases left between them. Data came from immunoSEQ multiplex PCR; TCRdb stores just in-frame clones and leaves some out. Among about 420,000 clones, about 87% were seen once, and the ten largest hold about 0.91%. The sequence came from a man in his late teens or twenties with COVID-19, enrolled during active disease. The sequenced material came from peripheral blood. The rearrangement uses TRBV3-1 (or the pseudogene TRBV3-2) and TRBJ2-5, with D maybe TRBD2 (5 bases). The CDR3 loop reads CASSQRGLDLTQYF. In nucleotides, the CDR3 is TGTGCCAGCAGCCAACGTGGACTGGATTTAACCCAGTACTTC.